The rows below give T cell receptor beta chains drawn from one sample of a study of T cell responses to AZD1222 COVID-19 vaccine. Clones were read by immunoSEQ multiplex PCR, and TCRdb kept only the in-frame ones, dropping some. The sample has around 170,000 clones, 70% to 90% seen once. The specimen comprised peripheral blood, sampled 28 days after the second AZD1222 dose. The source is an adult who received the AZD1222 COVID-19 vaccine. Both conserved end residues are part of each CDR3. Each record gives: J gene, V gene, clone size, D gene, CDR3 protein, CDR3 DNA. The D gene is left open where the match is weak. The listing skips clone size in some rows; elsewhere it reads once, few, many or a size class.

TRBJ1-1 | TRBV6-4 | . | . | CASSVEGGTEAFF | TGTGCCAGCAGTGTGGAGGGGGGCACTGAAGCTTTCTTT
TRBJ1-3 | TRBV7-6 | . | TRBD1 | CASSRDRGRLDTIYF | TGTGCCAGCAGCCGGGACAGGGGGCGGCTGGACACCATATATTTT
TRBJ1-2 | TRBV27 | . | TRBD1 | CASSLSGQGAFYGYTF | TGTGCCAGCAGTTTATCGGGCCAGGGGGCCTTCTATGGCTACACCTTC
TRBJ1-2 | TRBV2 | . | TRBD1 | CASQGGASYTF | TGTGCCTCGCAGGGGGGGGCGAGCTACACCTTC
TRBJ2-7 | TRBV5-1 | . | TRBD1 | CASSSTTGTGFYEQYF | TGCGCCAGCAGCTCAACGACGGGGACAGGCTTCTACGAGCAGTACTTC
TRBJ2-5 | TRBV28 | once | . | CASSSGGRETQYF | TGTGCCAGCAGTTCAGGGGGGAGGGAGACCCAGTACTTC
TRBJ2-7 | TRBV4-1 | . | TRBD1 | CASSLDRAYEQYF | TGCGCCAGCAGCCTGGACAGGGCCTACGAGCAGTACTTC
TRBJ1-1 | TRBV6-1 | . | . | CASSEAWSAEAFF | TGTGCCAGCAGTGAAGCTTGGAGCGCTGAAGCTTTCTTT
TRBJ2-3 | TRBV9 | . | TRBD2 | CASSVLAGVEADTQYF | TGTGCCAGCAGCGTTTTAGCGGGGGTAGAGGCAGATACGCAGTATTTT
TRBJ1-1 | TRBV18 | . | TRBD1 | CASSPPGQGAPTEAFF | TGTGCCAGCTCACCTCCGGGACAGGGGGCGCCCACTGAAGCTTTCTTT
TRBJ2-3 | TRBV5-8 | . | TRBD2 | CASSRSGVPRDTQYF | TGTGCCAGCAGCAGAAGCGGGGTACCGCGGGATACGCAGTATTTT
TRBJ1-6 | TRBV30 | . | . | CAWTIDIYNSPLHF | TGTGCCTGGACAATCGACATCTATAATTCACCCCTCCACTTT
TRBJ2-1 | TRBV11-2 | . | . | CASSSRERSSYNEQFF | TGTGCCAGCAGCTCCCGTGAACGGAGCTCCTACAATGAGCAGTTCTTC
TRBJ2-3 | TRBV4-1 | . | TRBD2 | CASSQGLAGADTQYF | TGCGCCAGCAGCCAGGGGCTAGCGGGGGCAGATACGCAGTATTTT
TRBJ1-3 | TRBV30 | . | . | CAWSVRSGNTIYF | TGTGCCTGGAGTGTACGTAGCGGAAACACCATATATTTT
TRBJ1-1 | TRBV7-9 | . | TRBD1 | CASSPRGQGVNTEAFF | TGTGCCAGCAGCCCGCGGGGACAGGGGGTGAACACTGAAGCTTTCTTT
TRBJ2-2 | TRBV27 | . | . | CASSLFMTGAFTGELFF | TGTGCCAGCAGTTTATTCATGACAGGAGCCTTCACCGGGGAGCTGTTTTTT
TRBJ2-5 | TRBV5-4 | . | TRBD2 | CASSSRLAGETQYF | TGTGCCAGCAGCTCGCGACTAGCGGGGGAGACCCAGTACTTC
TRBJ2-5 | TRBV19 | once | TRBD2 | CASSIGGGGETQYF | TGTGCCAGTAGTATTGGCGGGGGTGGGGAGACCCAGTACTTC
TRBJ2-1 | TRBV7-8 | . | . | CASSLQWNEQFF | TGTGCCAGCAGCCTACAGTGGAATGAGCAGTTCTTC
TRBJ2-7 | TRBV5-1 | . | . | CASSLVQGSPYEQYF | TGCGCCAGCAGCCTTGTACAGGGATCCCCCTACGAGCAGTACTTC
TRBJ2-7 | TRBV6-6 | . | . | CASSYSGSYEQYF | TGTGCCAGCAGTTATTCTGGGTCCTACGAGCAGTACTTC
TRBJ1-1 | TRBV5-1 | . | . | CASSLTGTNTEAFF | TGCGCCAGCAGCTTGACAGGGACGAACACTGAAGCTTTCTTT
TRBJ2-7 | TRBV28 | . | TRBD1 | CASTPLTGGSYEQYF | TGTGCCAGCACCCCCTTGACAGGGGGTTCCTACGAGCAGTACTTC
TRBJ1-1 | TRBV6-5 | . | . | CASSYLGQNTEAFF | TGTGCCAGCAGTTACTTGGGACAAAACACTGAAGCTTTCTTT
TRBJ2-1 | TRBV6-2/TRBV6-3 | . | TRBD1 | CASSRDSNSYNEQFF | TGTGCCAGCAGTCGGGACAGCAACTCCTACAATGAGCAGTTCTTC
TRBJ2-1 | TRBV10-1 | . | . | CASRGDRDEQFF | TGCGCCAGCAGGGGCGACCGGGACGAGCAGTTCTTC
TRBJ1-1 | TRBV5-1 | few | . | CASSLVGGVNTEAFF | TGCGCCAGCAGCTTGGTAGGAGGAGTGAACACTGAAGCTTTCTTT
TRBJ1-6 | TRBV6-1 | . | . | CASSEALLNSPLHF | TGTGCCAGCAGTGAAGCGCTATTAAATTCACCCCTCCACTTT
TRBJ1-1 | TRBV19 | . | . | CASSPQGLSTEAFF | TGTGCCAGTAGTCCACAAGGCTTGAGCACTGAAGCTTTCTTT
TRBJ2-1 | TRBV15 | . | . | CATSSGRGNNEQFF | TGTGCCACCAGTTCTGGGCGGGGAAACAATGAGCAGTTCTTC
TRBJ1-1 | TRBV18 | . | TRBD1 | CASSPRDRVKYTEAFF | TGTGCCAGCTCACCACGAGACAGGGTAAAGTATACTGAAGCTTTCTTT
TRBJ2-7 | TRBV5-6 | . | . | CASRPRGSSYEQYF | TGTGCCAGCAGGCCCCGGGGGAGCTCCTACGAGCAGTACTTC
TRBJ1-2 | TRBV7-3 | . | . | CASSREAGYGYTF | TGTGCCAGCAGCCGGGAGGCAGGCTATGGCTACACCTTC
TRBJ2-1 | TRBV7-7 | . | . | CASSLYTPAWTAAYNEQFF | TGTGCCAGCAGCTTGTATACTCCCGCTTGGACAGCTGCCTACAATGAGCAGTTCTTC
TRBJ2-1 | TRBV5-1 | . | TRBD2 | CASSSGLAGDNEQFF | TGCGCCAGCAGCTCGGGACTAGCGGGAGACAATGAGCAGTTCTTC
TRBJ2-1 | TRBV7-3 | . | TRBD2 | CASSSTSGVYNEQFF | TGTGCCAGCAGCTCGACTAGCGGGGTCTACAATGAGCAGTTCTTC
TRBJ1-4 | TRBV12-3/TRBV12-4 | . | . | CASSLQGGKLFF | TGTGCCAGCAGCTTACAGGGTGGGAAACTGTTTTTT
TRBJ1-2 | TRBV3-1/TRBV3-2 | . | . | CASSQRGYGYTF | TGTGCCAGCAGCCAAAGAGGCTATGGCTACACCTTC
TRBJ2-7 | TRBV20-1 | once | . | CSASPRVREQYF | TGCAGTGCTAGTCCCAGGGTGAGGGAGCAGTACTTC
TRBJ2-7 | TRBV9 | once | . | CASSVEAGSSYEQYF | TGTGCCAGCAGCGTAGAAGCAGGGAGCTCCTACGAGCAGTACTTC
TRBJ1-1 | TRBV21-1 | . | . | CASSKVVRDSGTEAFF | TGTGCCAGCAGCAAAGTGGTCAGGGACAGTGGGACTGAAGCTTTCTTT
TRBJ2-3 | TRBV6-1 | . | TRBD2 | CASSATSGGVTDTQYF | TGTGCCAGCAGTGCGACTAGCGGGGGGGTGACGGATACGCAGTATTTT
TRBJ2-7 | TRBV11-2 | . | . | CASSLDSYEQYF | TGTGCCAGCAGCTTAGACAGCTACGAGCAGTACTTC
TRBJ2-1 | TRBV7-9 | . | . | CASSLERPPFF | TGTGCCAGCAGCTTAGAGAGGCCCCCGTTCTTC
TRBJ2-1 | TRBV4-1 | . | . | CASSQVGGNEQFF | TGCGCCAGCAGCCAAGTAGGGGGCAATGAGCAGTTCTTC
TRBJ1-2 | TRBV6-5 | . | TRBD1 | CASSFRQGSYTF | TGTGCCAGCAGTTTTCGACAGGGGAGCTACACCTTC
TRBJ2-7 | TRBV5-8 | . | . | CASSLVRNRQYF | TGTGCCAGCAGCTTGGTTCGCAATCGGCAGTACTTC
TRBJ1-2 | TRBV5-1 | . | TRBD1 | CASSVGQGGNTNYGYTF | TGCGCCAGCAGCGTCGGACAGGGGGGAAATACTAACTATGGCTACACCTTC
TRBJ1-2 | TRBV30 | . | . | CAWSVKQGGYTF | TGTGCCTGGAGTGTTAAACAGGGTGGCTACACCTTC
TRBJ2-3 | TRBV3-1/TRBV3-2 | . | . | CASSQGTSTDTQYF | TGTGCCAGCAGCCAAGGGACTTCCACAGATACGCAGTATTTT
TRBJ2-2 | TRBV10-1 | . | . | CASSTGITGELFF | TGCGCCAGCAGTACGGGGATCACCGGGGAGCTGTTTTTT
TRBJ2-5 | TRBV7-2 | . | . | CASSYEQGRETQYF | TGTGCCAGCAGCTATGAACAGGGTAGGGAGACCCAGTACTTC
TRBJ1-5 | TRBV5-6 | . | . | CASSLVGSNQPQHF | TGTGCCAGCAGCTTGGTGGGGAGCAATCAGCCCCAGCATTTT